This TCR beta chain was found in a study of graft-versus-host responses after intestinal transplantation. Germline V CDR1 and CDR2: SGHDT, YYEEEE. The CDR3 is made up of 18 amino acids. After removal of 1 base from V and 2 bases from J, the junction contained 12 bases not matched to a gene. Assay used: immunoSEQ multiplex PCR; TCRdb lists only in-frame clones, some missing. Here the sample spans about 41,000 clones, 90% to 95% being singletons. With respect to this clone: Its cognate antigen is unknown.

The chain joins TRBV5-6 to TRBJ2-3, with TRBD2 identical over 8 bases. The sequence derives from a human donor who was the organ donor for an intestinal transplant. Source: unstimulated CD8+ T cells sorted from spleen or lymph node cells, taken before transplant. The CDR3 nucleotides read TGTGCCAGCAGCTTGCTCGGTAGCGGGGATTTGGCCACAGATACGCAGTATTTT. Protein product: CASSLLGSGDLATDTQYF. Variable domain in full (rest from reference TRBV5-6 and TRBJ2-3): DAGVTQSPTHLIKTRGQQVTLRCSPKSGHDTVSWYQQALGQGPQFIFQYYEEEERQRGNFPDRFSGHQFPNYSSELNVNALLLGDSALYLCASSLLGSGDLATDTQYFGPGTRLTVL.